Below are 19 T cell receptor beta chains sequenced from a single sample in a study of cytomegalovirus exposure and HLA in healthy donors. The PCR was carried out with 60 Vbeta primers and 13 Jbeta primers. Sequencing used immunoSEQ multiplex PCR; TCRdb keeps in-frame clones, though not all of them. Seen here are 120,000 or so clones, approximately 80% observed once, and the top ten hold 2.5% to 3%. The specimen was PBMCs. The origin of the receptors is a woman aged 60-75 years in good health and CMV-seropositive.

CDR3 in amino acids: CSAVANYGYTF. In nucleotides, the CDR3 is TGCAGTGCTGTAGCGAACTATGGCTACACCTTC. The rearrangement uses TRBV20-1 and TRBJ1-2; D gene uncertain. Deletions cut 5 bases from V and 2 bases from J, with 6 bases between. This CDR3 has 11 residues. The germline CDR1 and CDR2 sequences are DFQATT and SNEGSKA (reference sequence).

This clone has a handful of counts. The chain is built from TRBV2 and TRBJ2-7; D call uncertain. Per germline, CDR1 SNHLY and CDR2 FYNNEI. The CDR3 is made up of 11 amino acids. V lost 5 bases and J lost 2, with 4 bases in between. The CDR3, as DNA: TGTGCCAGCAGTTATACCTACGAGCAGTACTTC. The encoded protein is CASSYTYEQYF. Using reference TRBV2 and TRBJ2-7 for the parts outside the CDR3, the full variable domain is EPEVTQTPSHQVTQMGQEVILRCVPISNHLYFYWYRQILGQKVEFLVSFYNNEISEKSEIFDDQFSVERPDGSNFTLKIRSTKLEDSAMYFCASSYTYEQYFGPGTRLTVT.

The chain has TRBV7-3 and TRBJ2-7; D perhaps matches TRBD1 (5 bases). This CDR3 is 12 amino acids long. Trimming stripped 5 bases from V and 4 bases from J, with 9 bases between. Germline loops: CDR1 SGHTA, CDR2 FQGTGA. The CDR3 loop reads CASSGQGYEQYF. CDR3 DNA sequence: TGTGCCAGCAGCGGGCAGGGTTACGAGCAGTACTTC.

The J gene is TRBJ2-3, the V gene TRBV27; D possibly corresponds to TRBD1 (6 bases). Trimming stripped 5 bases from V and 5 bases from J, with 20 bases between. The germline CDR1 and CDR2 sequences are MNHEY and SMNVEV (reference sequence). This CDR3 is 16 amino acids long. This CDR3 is CASSEGRTGSLDTQYF. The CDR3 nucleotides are TGTGCCAGCAGTGAAGGGCGAACAGGGAGTTTAGATACGCAGTATTTT.

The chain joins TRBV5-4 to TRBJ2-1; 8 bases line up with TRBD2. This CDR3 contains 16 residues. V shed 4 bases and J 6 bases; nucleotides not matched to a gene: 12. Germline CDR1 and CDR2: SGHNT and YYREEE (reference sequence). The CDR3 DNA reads TGTGCCAGCAGCAGACCCGGGACTAGGGGGGGCAATGAGCAGTTCTTC. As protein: CASSRPGTRGGNEQFF.

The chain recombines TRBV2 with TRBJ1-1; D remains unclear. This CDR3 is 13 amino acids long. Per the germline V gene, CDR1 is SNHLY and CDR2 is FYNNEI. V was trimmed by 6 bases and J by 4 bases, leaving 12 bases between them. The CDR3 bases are TGTGCCAGCAGGGAGAGGGTAGTCACTGAAGCTTTCTTT. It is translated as CASRERVVTEAFF. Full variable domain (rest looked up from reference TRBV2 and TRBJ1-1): EPEVTQTPSHQVTQMGQEVILRCVPISNHLYFYWYRQILGQKVEFLVSFYNNEISEKSEIFDDQFSVERPDGSNFTLKIRSTKLEDSAMYFCASRERVVTEAFFGQGTRLTVV.

The CDR3, as DNA: TGTGCCACCAGCAAAGCCGGGGGTTACAATGAGCAGTTCTTC. Translation: CATSKAGGYNEQFF. The gene calls are TRBV15 and TRBJ2-1, with D possibly matching TRBD2 (6 bases). The CDR3 contains 14 residues. Germline loops: CDR1 LNHNV, CDR2 YYDKDF (reference sequence). Trimming removed 4 bases from V and 4 bases from J, with 11 bases in between.

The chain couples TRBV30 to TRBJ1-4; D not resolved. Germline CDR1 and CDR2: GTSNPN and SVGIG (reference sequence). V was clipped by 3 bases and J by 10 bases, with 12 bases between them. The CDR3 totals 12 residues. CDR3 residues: CAWSAFSGKLFF. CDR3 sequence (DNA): TGTGCCTGGAGCGCATTTAGTGGAAAACTGTTTTTT.

CDR3 in DNA: TGCGCCAGCAGCTCCAGAGGGTTAGAGACCCAGTACTTC. Amino acid sequence: CASSSRGLETQYF. V and J are TRBV5-1 and TRBJ2-5, with D perhaps TRBD2 (5 bases). V lost 3 bases and J lost 4, with 10 bases in between. There are 13 residues in the CDR3. Germline V gene data show CDR1 as SGHRS and CDR2 as YFSETQ.

CDR3 sequence reads: CASSLRQGLHEQYF. CDR3 nucleotide sequence: TGTGCCAGCAGCTTAAGACAGGGATTACACGAGCAGTACTTC. The chain couples TRBV7-2 to TRBJ2-7, with TRBD1 matching 7 bases. Trimming at V came to 2 bases and at J to 5 bases, leaving 6 bases not matched to a gene. Germline assignment: CDR1 SGHTA and CDR2 FQGNSA. The CDR3 is made up of 14 amino acids.

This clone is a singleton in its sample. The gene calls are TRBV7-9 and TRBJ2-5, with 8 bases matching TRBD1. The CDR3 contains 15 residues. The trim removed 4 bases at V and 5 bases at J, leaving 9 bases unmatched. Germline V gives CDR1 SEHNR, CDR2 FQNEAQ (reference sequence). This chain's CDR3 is CASSSRGQGRETQYF. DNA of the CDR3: TGTGCCAGCAGCTCCCGTGGACAGGGAAGGGAGACCCAGTACTTC.

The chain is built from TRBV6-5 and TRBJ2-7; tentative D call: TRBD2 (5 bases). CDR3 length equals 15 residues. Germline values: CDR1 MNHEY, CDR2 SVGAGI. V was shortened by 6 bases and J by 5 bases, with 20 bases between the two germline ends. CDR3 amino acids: CASSPGGPALNEQYF. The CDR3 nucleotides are TGTGCCAGCAGCCCCGGAGGCCCAGCCCTAAACGAGCAGTACTTC.

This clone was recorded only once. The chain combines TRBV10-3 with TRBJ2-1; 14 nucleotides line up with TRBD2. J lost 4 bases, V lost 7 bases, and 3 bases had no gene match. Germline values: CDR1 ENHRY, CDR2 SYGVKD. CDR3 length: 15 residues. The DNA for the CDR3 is TGTGCCATCAATCGACTAGCGGGAGGGTACAATGAGCAGTTCTTC. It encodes CAINRLAGGYNEQFF.

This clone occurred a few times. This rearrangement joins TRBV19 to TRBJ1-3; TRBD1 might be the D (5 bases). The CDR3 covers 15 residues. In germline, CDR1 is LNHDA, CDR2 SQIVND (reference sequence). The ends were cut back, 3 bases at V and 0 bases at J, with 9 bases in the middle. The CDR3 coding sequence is TGTGCCAGTAGTATCTACAGGAACTCTGGAAACACCATATATTTT. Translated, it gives CASSIYRNSGNTIYF.

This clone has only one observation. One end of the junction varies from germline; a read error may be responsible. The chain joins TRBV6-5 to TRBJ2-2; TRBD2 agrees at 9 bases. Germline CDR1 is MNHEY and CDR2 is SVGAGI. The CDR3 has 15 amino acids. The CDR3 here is CAGSGSGLATGELFF. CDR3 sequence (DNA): TGTGCCGGCAGTGGATCGGGACTAGCAACCGGGGAGCTGTTTTTT.

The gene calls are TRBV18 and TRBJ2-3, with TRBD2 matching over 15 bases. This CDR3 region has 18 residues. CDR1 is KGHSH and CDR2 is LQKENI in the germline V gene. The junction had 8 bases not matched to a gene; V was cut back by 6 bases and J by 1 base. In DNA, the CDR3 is TGTGCCAGCTCGCCTGGGACTAGCGGGAGGCCGGGCACAGATACGCAGTATTTT. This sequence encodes CASSPGTSGRPGTDTQYF.

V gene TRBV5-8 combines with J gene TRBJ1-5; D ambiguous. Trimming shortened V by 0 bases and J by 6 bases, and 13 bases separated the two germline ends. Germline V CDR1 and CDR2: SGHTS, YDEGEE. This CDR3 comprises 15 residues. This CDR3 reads CASSLGLYRGQPQHF. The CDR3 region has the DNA TGTGCCAGCAGCTTGGGTCTGTACCGAGGTCAGCCCCAGCATTTT.

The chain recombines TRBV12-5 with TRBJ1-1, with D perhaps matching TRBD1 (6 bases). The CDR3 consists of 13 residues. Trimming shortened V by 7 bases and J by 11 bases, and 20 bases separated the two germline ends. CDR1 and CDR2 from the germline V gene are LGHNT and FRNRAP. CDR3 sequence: CASDRAGTRRAFF. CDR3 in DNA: TGTGCTAGTGACCGAGCTGGGACACGAAGGGCTTTCTTT.

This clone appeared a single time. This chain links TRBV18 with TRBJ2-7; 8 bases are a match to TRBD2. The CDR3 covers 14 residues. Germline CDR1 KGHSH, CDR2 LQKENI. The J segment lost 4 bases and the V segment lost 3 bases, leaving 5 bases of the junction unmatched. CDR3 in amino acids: CASSPSSGTYEQYF. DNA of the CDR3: TGTGCCAGCTCACCGAGTAGCGGGACATACGAGCAGTACTTC.